The source of this TCR beta chain is a study of cytomegalovirus exposure and HLA in healthy donors. Background on the study: Early released data comprised approximately 85 million unique TCRs from HLA-typed donors. General study results and limits: The Asian-associated ancestry cluster reportedly had fewer N-insertions than the approximately 700-donor mean in a later analysis. The authors confirmed in vitro that a few CMV-associated chains were specific for CMV antigens.

Turning to this clone: Its antigen is as yet unknown.

The CDR3 is made up of 14 amino acids. V lost 2 bases to trimming and J lost 3 bases, with 11 bases between them. Per the germline V gene, CDR1 is SGHVS and CDR2 is FQNEAQ. The PCR employed 60 Vbeta primers together with 13 Jbeta primers. Sequencing used immunoSEQ multiplex PCR; TCRdb keeps in-frame clones, though not all of them. The table lists more than 85,000 clones, roughly four fifths of them singletons. Donors likely had unrecorded immune exposures despite being nominally healthy when sampled. The chain has TRBV7-8 and TRBJ2-7; a weak D match, TRBD2 (6 bases). The specimen was PBMCs. The clonotype comes from a man aged 40-49 years in good health and CMV-seronegative. CDR3 sequence: CASSLNSGVYEQYF. CDR3 coding DNA: TGTGCCAGCAGCTTAAATTCGGGGGTCTACGAGCAGTACTTC.